This T cell receptor (beta chain) was retrieved from a study of identical twins. Study-wide results and limits: Twins shared out-of-frame alpha sequences with excess low generation probability. In monozygotic twins, models underestimated the sharing of out-of-frame TCR alpha.

There were only healthy Caucasians among the donors. Turning to this clonotype: Its specificity is unknown.

A universal primer site came from template switching; cDNA carried unique molecular identifiers. MiXCR, applied by TCRdb to the 5' RACE reads, yields one record per CDR3 protein. Of 300,000 to 400,000 distinct CDR3 sequences in the sample, 8.5% to 10% were seen once. V shed 7 bases and J shed 0 bases, with 16 bases lying between them. The germline gives CDR1 SEHNR, CDR2 FQNEAQ (reference sequence). The CDR3 is made up of 16 amino acids. The genes are TRBV7-9 and TRBJ2-1; no reliable D call. Sequencing was done on a sample of naive T cells sorted from blood. This sequence originates from a woman aged 45-65 years in good health. The CDR3 coding sequence is TGTGCCAGCACCCAGTCGCGGTCAGGCTCCTACAATGAGCAGTTCTTC. It encodes CASTQSRSGSYNEQFF.